The subject of this entry is one T cell receptor beta chain. The antigen is unknown. The primer mix had 60 Vbeta and 13 Jbeta primers. Sequencing was performed with immunoSEQ multiplex PCR; in TCRdb, only in-frame clones are kept and a portion is missing. The data show around 63,000 clones, 70% to 85% seen once. This sample is drawn from a study of cytomegalovirus exposure and HLA in healthy donors. Study conclusions and caveats: A few V segments could not be told apart, such as TRBV6-2 and TRBV6-3, and were left out.

This CDR3 has 11 residues. Germline CDR1 reads ENHRY; CDR2 reads SYGVKD. The receptor was derived from a man aged 60-69 years in good health and CMV-seropositive. Sequencing was done on a sample of PBMCs. This chain joins TRBV10-3 and TRBJ2-5; D unclear. TRBJ2-7 matches the DNA end more closely, so the J call is doubtful. The CDR3 sequence: CAISTTYEQYF. CDR3 sequence (DNA): TGTGCCATCAGTACTACCTACGAGCAGTACTTC.